This T cell receptor (beta chain) was recovered during a study of blood T cells in healthy people across ages (dated by TCRdb to 2015 to 2017). Background on the whole study: In model experiments, template switching captured roughly one uniquely barcoded TCR beta cDNA molecule for every two T cells. Using deep sequencing normalized with unique cDNA molecular identifiers, the study measured how TCR beta repertoire diversity changes with age. The donors were divided into four age groups: young (average around 16 years), middle-aged (approximately 41), aged (roughly 66) and long-lived (more than 75). To avoid experimental bias, donors of different ages were spread randomly across the sequencing lanes. Two additional independent replicas of 1 million unique cDNA reads from the same blood draw were analyzed for two donors (one aged 18 to 29 and one aged 80 or older).

Taken from the germline V gene, the CDR1 and CDR2 loops are SGHTA and FQGNSA. Reading from cysteine to phenylalanine, the CDR3 counts 13 amino acids. Here the CDR3 DNA is all that survives: 39 bases in frame from base 1. Library preparation used 5' RACE. The sequencer listed for this sample is Illumina HiSeq 2500. A second PCR of roughly 7 to 11 cycles was performed with a sample-barcoded 5' primer and a J-beta primer mix. A template-switch 5' adaptor carrying 12 random nucleotides introduced a unique molecular identifier onto each TCR beta cDNA molecule. At least 2.5 million CDR3-containing paired-end reads were obtained from each sample. All of the RNA was converted into first-strand cDNA using the Mint cDNA synthesis kit, with a TRBC-specific oligonucleotide serving as the primer. Following uracil-DNA glycosylase treatment, all cDNA underwent a first 18-cycle PCR with the universal primers M1SS and BC2_uni_R. The paper's data handling went like this. Normalization of each sample was performed by random selection of 1 million high-quality reads, each carrying a distinct molecular identifier. Instead of being binned into consensus sequences, reads with shared molecular identifiers were discarded. CDR3 identification, clonotype clustering and error correction used MiTCR with a Q25 quality threshold and the strictest error-elimination algorithm. A nonparametric unseen species model with Euler transformation was used to estimate a lower bound on total TCR beta diversity. TCRdb reprocessing: public reads trimmed at Q25 with fastp, clones called with MiXCR, in-frame beta chains kept. Every distinct CDR3 protein forms one entry, paired with its most common genes and DNA. The V and J calls shown here were made by TCRdb, not taken from the authors' results. The sample includes roughly 830,000 distinct CDR3 sequences, with 55% to 65% observed a single time. The top ten constitute roughly a quarter of the sample.

Results and caveats for the whole study, not just this receptor: Observed TCR beta diversity correlated strongly with the percentage of naive T cells measured by flow cytometry. Observed TCR beta diversity per million T cells fell roughly linearly with age, and a significant reduction was already apparent by age roughly 40. Compared with the aged group, more naive CD4+ T cells, fewer expanded clones and increased TCR diversity were shown by the long-lived group, suggesting age selection. Since profiling was done on bulk unsorted PBMCs, naive and antigen-experienced compartments could not be conclusively compared. Estimates of total diversity based on one million sequenced T cells were considered lower bounds and underestimates. Because donor CMV infection status was unknown, age-related changes in expanded clonotypes were potentially confounded.

The donors were roughly 40 Caucasian individuals from Russia, aged roughly 6 to 90 years, who were systemically healthy. Ten milliliters of peripheral blood were drawn from each donor into EDTA-treated Vacutainer tubes. Ficoll-Paque density-gradient centrifugation was used to isolate PBMCs, with at least 7 million per sample. Total RNA, at least 5.5 micrograms per sample, was extracted from PBMCs with Trizol reagent. Naive CD45RAhigh/CD27high T cell percentages were measured by flow cytometry on a PBMC aliquot from every donor. Notes on this clonotype: This clone's antigen is unknown. Base-call qualities are not available, and no considerably larger clone is one nucleotide away.

Specimen: blood. The receptor comes from a man aged 25 to 40 in good health. Rearrangement joined TRBV7-2 to TRBJ2-7, and the D gene may be TRBD2, 5 bases matching. Judging by the DNA end, TRBJ2-5 fits better; the J call may be wrong. CDR3 reads: CAIGGSRGETQYF. Here is the DNA: TGTGCCATAGGCGGGTCTCGGGGAGAGACCCAGTACTTC.